This TCR beta chain was identified in a study of regulatory T cells in long-lasting Graves disease. General study points: More public clonotypes were shared by persistent patients (about 3,000) than by new patients (roughly 1,000).

Arm-PCR of CDR3 regions and iRepertoire HTBI primers were used to build TCR beta libraries. MiXCR, applied by TCRdb to the multiplex PCR reads, yields one record per CDR3 protein. The profile shows over 350,000 distinct CDR3 sequences, about 20% of them singletons. As for time point: persistent/refractory GD, antithyroid drugs over 5 years with positive TRAb. From RNA extracted from PBMCs, the TCR library was made. From an endocrinology department in Xi'an, China, came the patients. The table lists this clonotype with many counts. Its antigen is not known. This receptor was identified in a female donor with Graves disease. Sequencing used peripheral blood mononuclear cells (PBMCs), obtained when the disease was refractory, from a patient treated with antithyroid drugs.

This CDR3 reads CASSLTLEAEAFF. The CDR3 nucleotides are TGTGCCAGCAGCTTAACCTTGGAGGCTGAAGCTTTCTTT. The chain couples TRBV7-3 to TRBJ1-1; D is ambiguous. This CDR3 is built from 13 residues. Per the germline V gene, CDR1 is SGHTA and CDR2 is FQGTGA. Trimming left V 0 bases short and J 6 bases short, with 8 bases between.